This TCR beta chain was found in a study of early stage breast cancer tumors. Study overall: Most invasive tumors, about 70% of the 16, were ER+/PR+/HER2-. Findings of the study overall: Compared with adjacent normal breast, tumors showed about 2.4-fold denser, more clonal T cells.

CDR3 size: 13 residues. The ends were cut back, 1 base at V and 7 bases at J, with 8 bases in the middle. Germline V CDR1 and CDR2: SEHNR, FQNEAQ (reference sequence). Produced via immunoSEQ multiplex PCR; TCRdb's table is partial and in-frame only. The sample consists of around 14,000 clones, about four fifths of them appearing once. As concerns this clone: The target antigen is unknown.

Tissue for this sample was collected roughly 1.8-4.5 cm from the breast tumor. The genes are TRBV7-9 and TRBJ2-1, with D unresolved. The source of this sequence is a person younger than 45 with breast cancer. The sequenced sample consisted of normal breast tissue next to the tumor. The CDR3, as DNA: TGTGCCAGCAGCTTAGGGGGTTTAAATGAGCAGTTCTTC. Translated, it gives CASSLGGLNEQFF.